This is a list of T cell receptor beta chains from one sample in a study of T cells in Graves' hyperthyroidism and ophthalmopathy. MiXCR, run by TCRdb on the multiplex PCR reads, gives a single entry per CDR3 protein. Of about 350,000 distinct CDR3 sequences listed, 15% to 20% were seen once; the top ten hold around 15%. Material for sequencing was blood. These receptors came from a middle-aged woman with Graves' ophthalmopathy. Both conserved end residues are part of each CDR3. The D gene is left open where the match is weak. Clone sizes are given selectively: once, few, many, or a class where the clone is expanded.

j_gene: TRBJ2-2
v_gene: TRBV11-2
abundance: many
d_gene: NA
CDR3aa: CASSLISGELFF
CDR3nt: TGTGCCAGCAGCTTAATTTCCGGGGAGCTGTTTTTT

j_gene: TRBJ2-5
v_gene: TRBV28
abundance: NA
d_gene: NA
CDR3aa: CASSQPHTREGKETQYF
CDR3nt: TGTGCCAGCAGCCAACCCCATACCAGGGAAGGCAAAGAGACCCAGTACTTC

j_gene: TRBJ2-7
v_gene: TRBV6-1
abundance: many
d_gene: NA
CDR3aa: CASSERAESYEQYF
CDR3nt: TGTGCCAGCAGCGAGAGGGCCGAGTCCTACGAGCAGTACTTC

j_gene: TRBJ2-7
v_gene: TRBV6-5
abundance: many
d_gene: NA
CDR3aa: CASSYRRQRNRPYEQYF
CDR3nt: TGTGCCAGCAGTTACCGGCGTCAGCGGAACAGACCGTACGAGCAGTACTTC

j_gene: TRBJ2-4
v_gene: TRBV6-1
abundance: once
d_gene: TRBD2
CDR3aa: CASSEEGGWLAKNIQYF
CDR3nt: TGTGCCAGCAGTGAAGAGGGAGGGTGGTTAGCCAAAAACATTCAGTACTTC

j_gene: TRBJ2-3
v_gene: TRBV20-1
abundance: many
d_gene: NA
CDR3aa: CSAKFSDTQYF
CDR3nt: TGCAGTGCCAAATTTTCAGATACGCAGTATTTT

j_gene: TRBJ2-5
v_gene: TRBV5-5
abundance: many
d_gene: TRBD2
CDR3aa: CASSLVGTSEETQYF
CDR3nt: TGTGCCAGCAGCTTGGTTGGGACTAGCGAAGAGACCCAGTACTTC

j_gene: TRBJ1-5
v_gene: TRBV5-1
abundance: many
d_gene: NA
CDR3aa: CASRKDSNQPQHF
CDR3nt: TGCGCCAGCAGAAAGGATAGCAATCAGCCCCAGCATTTT

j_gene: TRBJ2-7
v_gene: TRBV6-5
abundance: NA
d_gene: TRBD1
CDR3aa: CASSYVGQGDYEQYF
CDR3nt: TGTGCCAGCAGTTACGTGGGACAGGGGGACTACGAGCAGTACTTC

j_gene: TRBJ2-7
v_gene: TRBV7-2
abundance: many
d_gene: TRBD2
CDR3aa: CASSLELAGNSDF
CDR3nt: TGTGCCAGCAGCTTAGAACTAGCGGGAAATTCTGACTTC

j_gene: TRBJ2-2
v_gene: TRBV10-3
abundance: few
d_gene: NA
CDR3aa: CAKAPDGQNTGELFF
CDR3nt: TGTGCCAAGGCGCCGGACGGACAGAACACCGGGGAGCTGTTTTTT

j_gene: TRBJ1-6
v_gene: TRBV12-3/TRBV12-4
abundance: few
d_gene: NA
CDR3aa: CATRLGGNSPLHF
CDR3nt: TGTGCCACCAGATTGGGGGGCAATTCACCCCTCCACTTT

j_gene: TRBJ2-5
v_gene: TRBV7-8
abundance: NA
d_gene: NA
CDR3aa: CASSLFYREETQYF
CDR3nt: TGTGCCAGCAGCTTATTCTACAGAGAAGAGACCCAGTACTTC

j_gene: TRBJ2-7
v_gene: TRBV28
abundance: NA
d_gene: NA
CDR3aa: CASSLFRWSIGAAGEQCF
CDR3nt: TGTGCCAGCAGTTTATTCCGGTGGTCAATCGGCGCCGCCGGCGAGCAGTGCTTC

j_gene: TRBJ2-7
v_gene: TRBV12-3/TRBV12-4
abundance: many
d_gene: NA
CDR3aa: CASSFVVGRGISYEQYF
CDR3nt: TGTGCCAGCAGTTTCGTCGTCGGCAGGGGAATATCCTACGAGCAGTACTTC

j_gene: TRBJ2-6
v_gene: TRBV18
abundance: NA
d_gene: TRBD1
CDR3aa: CASSPYRGSRTEGPGANVLTF
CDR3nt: TGTGCCAGCTCACCCTACAGGGGAAGTCGCACCGAAGGCCCTGGGGCCAACGTCCTGACTTTC

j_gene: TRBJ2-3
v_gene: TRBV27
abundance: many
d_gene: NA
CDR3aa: CASSLKGVVTDTQYF
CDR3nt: TGTGCCAGCAGTTTAAAGGGAGTGGTAACAGATACGCAGTATTTT

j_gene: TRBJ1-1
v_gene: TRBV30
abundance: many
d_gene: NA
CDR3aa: CAWETDMNTEAFF
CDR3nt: TGTGCCTGGGAGACAGATATGAACACTGAAGCTTTCTTT

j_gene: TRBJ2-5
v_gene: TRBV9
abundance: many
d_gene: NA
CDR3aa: CASSVGQQETQYF
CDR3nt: TGTGCCAGCAGCGTAGGACAGCAAGAGACCCAGTACTTC

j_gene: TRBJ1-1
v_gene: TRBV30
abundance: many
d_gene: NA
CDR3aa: CAWSEGLNTEAFF
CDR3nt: TGTGCCTGGAGTGAAGGGCTGAACACTGAAGCTTTCTTT

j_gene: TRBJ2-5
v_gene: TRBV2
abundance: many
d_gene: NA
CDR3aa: CASRTFQETQYF
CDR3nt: TGTGCCAGCCGGACTTTCCAAGAGACCCAGTACTTC

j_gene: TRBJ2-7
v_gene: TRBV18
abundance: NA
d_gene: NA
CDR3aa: CASSLTPGGGEAYEQYF
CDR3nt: TGTGCCAGCTCTCTAACACCCGGCGGAGGGGAGGCCTACGAGCAGTACTTC

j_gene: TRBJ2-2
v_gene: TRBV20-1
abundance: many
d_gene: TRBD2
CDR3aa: CSARESGSEGGELFF
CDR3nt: TGCAGTGCTAGGGAGAGCGGGAGTGAGGGCGGGGAGCTGTTTTTT

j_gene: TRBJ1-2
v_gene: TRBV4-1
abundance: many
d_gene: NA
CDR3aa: CASSQDVGAAGGYTF
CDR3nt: TGCGCCAGCAGCCAAGATGTGGGGGCTGCTGGTGGCTACACCTTC

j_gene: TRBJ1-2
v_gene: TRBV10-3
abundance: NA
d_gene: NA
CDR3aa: CAISGLVGYTF
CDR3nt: TGTGCCATCAGTGGACTGGTGGGCTACACCTTC

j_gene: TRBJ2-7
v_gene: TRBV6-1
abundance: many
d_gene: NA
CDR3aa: CASRGTGGGPYEQYF
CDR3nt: TGTGCCAGCAGGGGGACCGGCGGGGGCCCCTACGAGCAGTACTTC

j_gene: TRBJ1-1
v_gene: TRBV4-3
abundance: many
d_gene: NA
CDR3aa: CASSSPGRMDTEAFF
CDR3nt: TGCGCCAGCAGCTCCCCAGGGCGGATGGACACTGAAGCTTTCTTT

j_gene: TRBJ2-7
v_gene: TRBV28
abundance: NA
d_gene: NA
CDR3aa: CASSTSGAGRDYEQYF
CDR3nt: TGTGCCAGCAGTACCTCGGGGGCAGGGAGGGACTACGAGCAGTACTTC

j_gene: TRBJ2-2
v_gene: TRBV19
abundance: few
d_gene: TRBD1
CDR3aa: CASSPRTGPGELFF
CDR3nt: TGTGCCAGTAGTCCCCGGACAGGGCCCGGGGAGCTGTTTTTT

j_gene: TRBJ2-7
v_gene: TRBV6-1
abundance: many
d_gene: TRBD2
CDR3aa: CASSPNLRTSVGYEQYF
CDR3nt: TGTGCCAGCAGTCCCAACCTGCGGACTAGCGTAGGTTACGAGCAGTACTTC

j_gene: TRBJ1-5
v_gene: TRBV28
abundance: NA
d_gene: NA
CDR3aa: CASSPHGGRNQPQHF
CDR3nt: TGTGCCAGCAGTCCCCACGGGGGGCGCAATCAGCCCCAGCATTTT

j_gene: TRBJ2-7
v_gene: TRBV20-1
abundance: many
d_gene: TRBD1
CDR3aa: CSAEPDRAHEQYF
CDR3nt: TGCAGTGCTGAACCGGACAGGGCCCACGAGCAGTACTTC

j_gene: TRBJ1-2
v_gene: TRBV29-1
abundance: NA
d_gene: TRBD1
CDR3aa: CSVEQGDWGYTF
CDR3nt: TGCAGCGTTGAACAGGGGGATTGGGGCTACACCTTC

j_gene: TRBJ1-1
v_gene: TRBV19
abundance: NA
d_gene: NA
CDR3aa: CASSIGILGGTGLNTEAFF
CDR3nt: TGTGCCAGTAGTATAGGTATCCTCGGGGGAACGGGTTTGAACACTGAAGCTTTCTTT

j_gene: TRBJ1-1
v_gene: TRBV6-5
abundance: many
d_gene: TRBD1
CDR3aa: CASSPGQGEGTEAFF
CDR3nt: TGTGCCAGCAGTCCCGGACAGGGTGAGGGGACTGAAGCTTTCTTT

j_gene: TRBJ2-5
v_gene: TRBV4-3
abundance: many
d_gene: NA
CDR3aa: CASSQESLAETQYF
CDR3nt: TGCGCCAGCAGCCAAGAAAGCCTAGCGGAGACCCAGTACTTC

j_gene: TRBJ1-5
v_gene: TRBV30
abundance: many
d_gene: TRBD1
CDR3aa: CAWSRDRGVYQPQHF
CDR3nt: TGTGCCTGGAGCAGGGACAGGGGAGTATATCAGCCCCAGCATTTT

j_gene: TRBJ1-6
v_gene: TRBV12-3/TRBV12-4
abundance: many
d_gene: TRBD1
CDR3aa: CASSRTGDSPLHF
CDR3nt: TGTGCCAGCAGTCGCACAGGGGATTCACCCCTCCACTTT

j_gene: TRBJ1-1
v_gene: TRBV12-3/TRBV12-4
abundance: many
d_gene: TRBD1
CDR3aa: CASILQGMRNTEAFF
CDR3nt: TGTGCCAGCATCTTACAGGGGATGCGGAACACTGAAGCTTTCTTT

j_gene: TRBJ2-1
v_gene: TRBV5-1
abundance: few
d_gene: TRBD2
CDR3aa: CASSSLAGATNEQFF
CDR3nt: TGCGCCAGCAGCTCCTTAGCGGGAGCAACCAATGAGCAGTTCTTC

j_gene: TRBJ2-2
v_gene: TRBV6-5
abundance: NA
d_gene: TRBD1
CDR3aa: CASSYDLRGSAGELFF
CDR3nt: TGTGCCAGCAGTTACGACCTCAGGGGGTCGGCCGGGGAGCTGTTTTTT

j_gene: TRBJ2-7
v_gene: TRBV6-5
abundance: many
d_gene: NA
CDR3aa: CASSYSGRYEQYF
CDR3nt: TGTGCCAGCAGTTACTCAGGGCGGTACGAGCAGTACTTC

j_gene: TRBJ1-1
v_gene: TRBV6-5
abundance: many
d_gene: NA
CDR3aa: CASSYSQGNTEAFF
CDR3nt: TGTGCCAGCAGTTATTCACAGGGTAACACTGAAGCTTTCTTT

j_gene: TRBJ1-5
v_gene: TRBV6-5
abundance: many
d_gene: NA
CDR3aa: CASSYSISQPQHF
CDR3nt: TGTGCCAGCAGTTACTCGATCTCCCAGCCCCAGCATTTT

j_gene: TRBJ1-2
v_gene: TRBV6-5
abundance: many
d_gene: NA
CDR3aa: CASSYRISYGYTF
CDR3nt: TGTGCCAGCAGTTACAGGATTTCCTACGGCTACACCTTC

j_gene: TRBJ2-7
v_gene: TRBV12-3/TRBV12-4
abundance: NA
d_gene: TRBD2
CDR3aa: CASATSGSVNEQYF
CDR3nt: TGTGCCAGCGCTACTAGCGGGAGTGTAAACGAGCAGTACTTC

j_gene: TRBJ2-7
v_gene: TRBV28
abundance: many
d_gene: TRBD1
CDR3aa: CASSSLSGGLTYEQYF
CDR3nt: TGTGCCAGCAGTTCCCTTTCAGGGGGCCTAACCTACGAGCAGTACTTC

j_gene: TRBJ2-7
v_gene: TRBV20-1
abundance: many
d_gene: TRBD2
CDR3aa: CSARFTSGVNEQYF
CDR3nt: TGCAGTGCTAGATTTACTAGCGGGGTGAACGAGCAGTACTTC

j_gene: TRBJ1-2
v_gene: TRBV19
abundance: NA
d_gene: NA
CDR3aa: CASSMAHSPNYGYTF
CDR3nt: TGTGCCAGTAGTATGGCGCACAGCCCTAACTATGGCTACACCTTC

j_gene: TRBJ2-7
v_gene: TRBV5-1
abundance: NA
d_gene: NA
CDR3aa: CASSFGAGGTHEQYF
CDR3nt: TGCGCCAGCAGCTTCGGTGCTGGCGGGACCCACGAGCAGTACTTC

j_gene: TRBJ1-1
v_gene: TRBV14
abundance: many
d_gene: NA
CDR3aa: CASSQTAMNTEAFF
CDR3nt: TGTGCCAGCAGCCAGACAGCCATGAACACTGAAGCTTTCTTT

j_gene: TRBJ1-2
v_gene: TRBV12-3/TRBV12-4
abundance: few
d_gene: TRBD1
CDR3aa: CATSDRGVGYTF
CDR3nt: TGTGCCACCTCCGACAGGGGCGTCGGCTACACCTTC